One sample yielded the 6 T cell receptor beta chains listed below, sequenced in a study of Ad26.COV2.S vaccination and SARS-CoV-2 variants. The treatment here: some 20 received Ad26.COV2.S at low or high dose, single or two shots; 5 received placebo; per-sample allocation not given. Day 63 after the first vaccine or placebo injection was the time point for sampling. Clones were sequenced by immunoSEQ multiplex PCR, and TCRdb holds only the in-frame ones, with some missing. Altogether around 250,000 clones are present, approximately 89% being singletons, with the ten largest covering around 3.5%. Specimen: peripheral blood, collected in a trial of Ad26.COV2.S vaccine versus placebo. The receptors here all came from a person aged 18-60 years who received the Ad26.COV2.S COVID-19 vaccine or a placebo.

This CDR3 is CASREFGRETQYF. In nucleotides, the CDR3 is TGTGCCAGCAGGGAATTTGGGAGAGAGACCCAGTACTTC. This chain joins TRBV27 and TRBJ2-5, with D possibly TRBD2 on 5 matching bases. V was shortened by 6 bases and J by 4 bases, with 12 bases between the two germline ends. The CDR3 is 13 amino acids. Germline CDR1 MNHEY, CDR2 SMNVEV (reference sequence).

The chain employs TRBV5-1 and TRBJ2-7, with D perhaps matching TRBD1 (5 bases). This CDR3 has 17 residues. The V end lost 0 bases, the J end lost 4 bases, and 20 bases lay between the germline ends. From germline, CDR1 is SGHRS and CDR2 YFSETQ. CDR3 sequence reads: CASSLAFFGDSKYEQYF. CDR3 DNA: TGCGCCAGCAGCTTGGCTTTCTTCGGTGACAGTAAGTACGAGCAGTACTTC.

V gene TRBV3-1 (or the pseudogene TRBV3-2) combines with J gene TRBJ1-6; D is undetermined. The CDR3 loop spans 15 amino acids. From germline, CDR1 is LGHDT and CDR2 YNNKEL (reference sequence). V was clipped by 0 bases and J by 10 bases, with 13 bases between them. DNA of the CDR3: TGTGCCAGCAGCCAAGATTCAGGACCTAGATCACCCCTCCACTTT. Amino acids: CASSQDSGPRSPLHF.

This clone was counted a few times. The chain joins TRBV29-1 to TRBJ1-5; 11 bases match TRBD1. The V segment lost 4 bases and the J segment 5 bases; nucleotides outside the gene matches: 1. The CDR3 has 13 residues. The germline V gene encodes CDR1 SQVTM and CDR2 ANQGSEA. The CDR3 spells CSVGTGGDQPQHF. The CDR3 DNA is TGCAGCGTTGGGACAGGGGGCGATCAGCCCCAGCATTTT.

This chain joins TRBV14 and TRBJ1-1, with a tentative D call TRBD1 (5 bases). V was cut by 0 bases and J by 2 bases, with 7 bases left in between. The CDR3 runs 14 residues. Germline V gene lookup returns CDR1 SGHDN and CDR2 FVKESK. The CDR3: CASSQEGRNTEAFF. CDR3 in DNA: TGTGCCAGCAGCCAAGAGGGACGAAACACTGAAGCTTTCTTT.

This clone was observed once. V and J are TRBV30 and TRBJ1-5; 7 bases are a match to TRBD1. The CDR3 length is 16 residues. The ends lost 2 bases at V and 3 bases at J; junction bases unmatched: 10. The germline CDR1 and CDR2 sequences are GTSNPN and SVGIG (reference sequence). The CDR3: CAWSSPGTAYNQPQHF. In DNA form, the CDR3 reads TGTGCCTGGAGTTCACCCGGGACAGCGTACAATCAGCCCCAGCATTTT.